The clone carrying this T cell receptor beta chain occurred many times. TCRdb called the reads again in MiXCR, with one record for every CDR3 protein. The repertoire includes approximately 240,000 distinct CDR3 sequences, 25% to 30% of them detected once, and roughly 7% sits in the top ten. The data were obtained in a study of kidney transplant recipient with SARS-CoV-2 infection. This receptor was taken from a young adult male patient who had COVID-19 and was a kidney transplant recipient. The graft donor may have given rise to some T cells. Sequenced material: a blood sample, taken at baseline and between days 110 and 120 from a kidney transplant recipient.

The DNA for the CDR3 is TGTGCCAGCTCACTACCCGACAGAAACTATGGCTACACCTTC. Translation gives CASSLPDRNYGYTF. The V gene is TRBV18, the J gene TRBJ1-2, with a possible D match to TRBD1 (5 bases). This CDR3 has 14 amino acids. In germline, CDR1 is KGHSH, CDR2 LQKENI. V was clipped by 4 bases and J by 2 bases, with 11 bases between them. Variable domain in full (rest from reference TRBV18 and TRBJ1-2): NAGVMQNPRHLVRRRGQEARLRCSPMKGHSHVYWYRQLPEEGLKFMVYLQKENIIDESGMPKERFSAEFPKEGPSILRIQQVVRGDSAAYFCASSLPDRNYGYTFGSGTRLTVV.